The 9 T cell receptor beta chains presented below share a single source sample, sequenced in a study of T cell repertoires in cytomegalovirus infection. TCRdb passed the reads through MiXCR, listing each CDR3 protein once. The sample holds about 100,000 distinct CDR3 sequences, roughly two fifths seen once. No cognate antigen is known for these TCRs. This material consisted of CD8+ T cells from cultured PBMCs, taken from culture after CMV antigen stimulation. The receptors here all came from a human donor in good health (CMV status not recorded). Some clones in this sample may be carry-over from other donors' samples.

CDR3 amino acids: CSSSWPPTEAFF. DNA of the CDR3: TGCAGTTCGTCGTGGCCTCCCACTGAAGCTTTCTTT. The chain has TRBV20-1 and TRBJ1-1; D gene ambiguous. The germline V and J ends were trimmed by 8 bases and 4 bases, with 14 bases remaining between them. The CDR3 runs to 12 residues. Germline values: CDR1 DFQATT, CDR2 SNEGSKA (reference sequence).

V gene TRBV12-5 combines with J gene TRBJ1-2; D unresolved. The V end was cut by 6 bases, the J end by 8 bases, with 10 bases between. From germline, CDR1 is LGHNT and CDR2 FRNRAP. The CDR3 extends over 11 amino acids. As DNA, the CDR3 is TGTGCTAGTGGCCTCGCAATCGGCTACACCTTC. Protein: CASGLAIGYTF.

The chain employs TRBV29-1 and TRBJ2-2, with 9 positions matching TRBD2. The CDR3 has 15 amino acids. Germline trimming cut 3 bases from V and 2 bases from J; bases unmatched to any gene: 4. Per the germline V gene, CDR1 is SQVTM and CDR2 is ANQGSEA. CDR3 in DNA: TGCAGCGTTGACGGGCTAGCGGGAAACACCGGGGAGCTGTTTTTT. It codes for CSVDGLAGNTGELFF.

This sequence joins TRBV6-6 and TRBJ2-7, with D tentatively TRBD1 (6 bases). The CDR3 has 15 residues. The V gene's germline CDR1 is MNHNY and CDR2 SVGAGI (reference sequence). Trimming pared 0 bases from V and 5 bases from J, leaving 14 bases between. The CDR3 DNA follows: TGTGCCAGCAGTTACTCGAACAGGGATGTCCACGAGCAGTACTTC. Residues: CASSYSNRDVHEQYF.

Notes on this clonotype: This sequence may be a read error, since a much larger clone differs from it by one base. The chain employs TRBV5-6 and TRBJ1-6, with TRBD1 matching 9 bases. The CDR3 is made up of 16 amino acids. CDR1 and CDR2 (germline): SGHDT, YYEEEE. The CDR3 sequence is CASSSQRGQGNSPIHF. CDR3 nucleotide sequence: TGTGCCAGCAGCTCCCAGCGAGGACAGGGGAATTCACCCATCCACTTT.

The chain recombines TRBV14 with TRBJ2-5, with a possible D match to TRBD1 (5 bases). CDR1 and CDR2 (germline): SGHDN, FVKESK. The V end was cut by 3 bases, the J end by 5 bases, with 16 bases between. There are 15 residues in the CDR3. CDR3 sequence reads: CASSQAAGSLETQYF. The DNA of the CDR3 is TGTGCCAGCAGCCAGGCGGCAGGGTCCCTCGAGACCCAGTACTTC.

This clonotype has more than one count but fewer than ten. The V gene is TRBV7-9, the J gene TRBJ2-3, with D possibly being TRBD1 or TRBD2 (5 bases each). V was pared by 6 bases and J by 2 bases, with 24 bases between. This CDR3 comprises 18 residues. Germline CDR1 and CDR2: SEHNR and FQNEAQ (reference sequence). CDR3 region: CASRGDRLSGAHTDTQYF. The CDR3 coding sequence is TGTGCCAGCAGGGGGGACCGACTCTCCGGCGCCCACACAGATACGCAGTATTTT.

This rearrangement joins TRBV7-6 to TRBJ2-7; D is perhaps TRBD2 (7 bases). CDR3 length: 15 amino acids. V gave up 1 base and J gave up 0 bases, with 10 bases separating them. In germline, CDR1 is SGHVS, CDR2 FNYEAQ. As DNA, the CDR3 is TGTGCCAGCAGCTTAGGCGGGGGCTACTCCTACGAGCAGTACTTC. Translated, it gives CASSLGGGYSYEQYF.

CDR3 in amino acids: CASSESFRGAKNIQYF. CDR3 nucleotide sequence: TGCGCCAGCAGCGAGTCCTTCCGGGGTGCCAAAAACATTCAGTACTTC. The genes are TRBV5-1 and TRBJ2-4; possibly TRBD2 for D (5 bases). The CDR3 is made up of 16 amino acids. Germline V gives CDR1 SGHRS, CDR2 YFSETQ. V was trimmed by 4 bases and J by 1 base, leaving 15 bases between them.